This T cell receptor beta chain was identified in a study of shared T cell receptors in the human thymus. The method was immunoSEQ multiplex PCR; TCRdb's version includes in-frame clones alone and lacks a portion of them. The sample holds hundreds of thousands of clones, about 89% seen once. The sample was also linked to a second study, of human thymus T cells.

The source material was thymocytes. The source of this sequence is a boy in the first two years of life with a congenital heart defect.

CDR3 region: CASSSPVGTPLGSPLHF. The DNA of the CDR3 is TGTGCCAGCAGTTCACCAGTCGGGACACCACTAGGTTCACCCCTCCACTTT. The chain carries TRBV28 and TRBJ1-6, with D possibly being TRBD1 (6 bases). CDR3 length: 17 residues. V was cut by 4 bases and J by 9 bases, with 22 bases left in between. Germline CDR1 MDHEN, CDR2 SYDVKM.